A selection of T cell receptor beta chains follows, all from one sample in a study of T cells expressing NK-cell markers. Reanalyzing the 5' RACE reads, TCRdb keeps one entry per CDR3 protein, without DNA. The sample table includes 300,000 to 450,000 distinct CDR3 sequences. What was sequenced was blood T cells: a sorted CD56 or NKG2C T cell subset, CD4+ or CD8+ T cells, or bulk PBMC T cells (not recorded which). The source is a man aged 18-69 years in good health. The CDR3 runs from the conserved cysteine through the conserved F or W.

CDR3 length	V gene	J gene	CDR3 protein
14	TRBV20-1	TRBJ1-6	CSALGAGPNSPLHF
15	TRBV6-1	TRBJ2-7	CASSLVAASFHEQYF
15	TRBV6-1	TRBJ2-3	CASSPGRGYVDTQYF
14	TRBV30	TRBJ2-7	CAWRGAGKSYEQYF
14	TRBV9	TRBJ1-2	CASSVGDRGYGYTF
15	TRBV2	TRBJ1-1	CASTRTRTMNTEAFF
12	TRBV20-1	TRBJ1-2	CSARRQGYGYTF
14	TRBV7-9	TRBJ2-7	CASSLLAGAYEQYF
14	TRBV6-1	TRBJ1-4	CASRKGQDGGKLFF
14	TRBV2	TRBJ2-7	CASSEVVTGYEQYF
13	TRBV12-3/TRBV12-4	TRBJ1-6	CASTEGGNSPLHF
14	TRBV7-2	TRBJ2-7	CASSRPGNSYEQYF
14	TRBV14	TRBJ1-2	CASSQDAGVVGYTF
13	TRBV5-1	TRBJ1-4	CASSTGTEEKLFF
13	TRBV7-2	TRBJ2-1	CASSVRGGTEQFF
17	TRBV7-2	TRBJ2-3	CASSLGVWTSSADTQYF
16	TRBV20-1	TRBJ2-3	CSARDLMGGQTDTQYF
16	TRBV6-6	TRBJ2-1	CASSLSGGGAYNEQFF
13	TRBV12-3/TRBV12-4	TRBJ2-7	CASSLVKGGKQYF
17	TRBV12-3/TRBV12-4	TRBJ2-2	CASSLVQLAAGVGELFF
15	TRBV6-2/TRBV6-3	TRBJ1-5	CASIFAGGGNQPQHF
16	TRBV20-1	TRBJ2-6	CSANPSPFAGANVLTF
17	TRBV2	TRBJ2-1	CASSARLAGGHYNEQFF
14	TRBV20-1	TRBJ2-7	CSAGLPGQSYEQYF
15	TRBV2	TRBJ2-5	CASKSYLAGYETQYF
15	TRBV6-5	TRBJ1-5	CASRPQGASNQPQHF
16	TRBV7-2	TRBJ2-5	CASSLSGLTTVGTQYF
14	TRBV5-1	TRBJ2-2	CASRLAVHTGELFF
14	TRBV29-1	TRBJ2-4	CSVVDILAKNIQYF
15	TRBV18	TRBJ1-4	CASSRGTSRGEKLFF
13	TRBV5-4	TRBJ2-5	CASSSSTEETQYF
14	TRBV20-1	TRBJ2-4	CSARERGAKNIQYF
18	TRBV7-8	TRBJ2-3	CASSLARGSLITTDTQYF
15	TRBV29-1	TRBJ2-7	CSVPGLAGDSYEQYF
14	TRBV28	TRBJ1-1	CASWPRGRGTEAFF
13	TRBV5-1	TRBJ2-7	CASSPGQTYEQYF
14	TRBV3-1	TRBJ2-7	CASSQKGGQNKQYF
12	TRBV29-1	TRBJ1-2	CSATRGDYGYTF
14	TRBV20-1	TRBJ2-6	CSASWGSGANVLTF
14	TRBV20-1	TRBJ2-2	CSANPAGETGELFF
14	TRBV6-2/TRBV6-3	TRBJ2-1	CASGLAGGPGEQFF
17	TRBV9	TRBJ2-1	CASSVLPTGGTYNEQFF
11	TRBV6-2/TRBV6-3	TRBJ2-1	CASSYGRRQFF
16	TRBV5-6	TRBJ1-1	CASSLGAGDVLTEAFF
18	TRBV2	TRBJ2-7	CASKPGLAGGLSSYEQYF
14	TRBV7-2	TRBJ2-7	CASSPDRVGYEQYF
15	TRBV5-1	TRBJ2-3	CASRRDRDYTDTQYF
15	TRBV3-1	TRBJ1-4	CASSFTTGANEKLFF
16	TRBV3-1	TRBJ2-1	CASSQRSGGGISEQFF